What follows are 26 T cell receptor beta chains derived from one specimen sequenced in a study of T cell responses to AZD1222 COVID-19 vaccine. The protocol was immunoSEQ multiplex PCR, while the TCRdb copy is restricted to in-frame clones and leaves out a portion. Among some 120,000 clones listed, around 85% were seen once. The starting material was peripheral blood, obtained on day 0 of AZD1222 vaccination. The receptors stem from an adult in good health.

This clone has only a few counts. V gene TRBV6-1 combines with J gene TRBJ1-2; D is possibly TRBD1 (6 bases). This CDR3 is 14 amino acids long. Germline assignment: CDR1 MNHNS and CDR2 SASEGT. The germline V and J ends were trimmed by 1 base and 5 bases, with 11 bases remaining between them. The CDR3 region has the DNA TGTGCCAGCAGTGAAGGGACAGAGACTTATGGCTACACCTTC. Protein: CASSEGTETYGYTF.

This clone was observed a single time. V gene TRBV3-1 (or the pseudogene TRBV3-2) combines with J gene TRBJ2-5, with 7 bases that match TRBD1. Germline values: CDR1 LGHDT, CDR2 YNNKEL (reference sequence). Trimming at V came to 5 bases and at J to 1 base, leaving 7 bases not matched to a gene. The CDR3 loop spans 15 amino acids. The CDR3 coding sequence is TGTGCCAGCAGCTACCCGGACAGGTCCCAAGAGACCCAGTACTTC. This codes for CASSYPDRSQETQYF.

The chain is built from TRBV11-3 and TRBJ2-6; 7 bases are shared with TRBD2. Trimming took 6 bases from V and 3 from J; bases not matched to a gene: 5. CDR3 length: 15 amino acids. CDR1 and CDR2 from the germline V gene are SGHNT and YENEEA. CDR3 nucleotide sequence: TGTGCCAGCAGTCCTCGGGGGGATGGGGCCAACGTCCTGACTTTC. It specifies CASSPRGDGANVLTF.

The rearrangement uses TRBV30 and TRBJ1-1, with a tentative D call TRBD1 (5 bases). Germline CDR1 GTSNPN, CDR2 SVGIG (reference sequence). This CDR3 has 15 residues. The ends were cut back, 2 bases at V and 5 bases at J, with 18 bases in the middle. The CDR3 loop reads CAWSPNQGGYTEAFF. Here the CDR3 DNA reads TGTGCCTGGAGTCCCAATCAGGGAGGGTATACTGAAGCTTTCTTT.

V usage is TRBV7-9 and J usage is TRBJ2-4; no reliable D call. Germline V gives CDR1 SEHNR, CDR2 FQNEAQ (reference sequence). V dropped 5 bases and J dropped 7 bases, with 15 bases sitting between them. The CDR3 totals 14 residues. The CDR3 DNA reads as TGTGCCAGCAGCCCCCCCTGGGTACCCAACATTCAGTACTTC. It encodes CASSPPWVPNIQYF.

The chain links TRBV4-1 to TRBJ2-7; the match to TRBD2 covers 7 bases. CDR3 size: 15 residues. V trimming: 2 bases; J trimming: 3 bases; junction bases outside the gene matches: 7. CDR1 and CDR2 from the germline V gene are MGHRA and YSYEKL. CDR3 DNA: TGCGCCAGCAGCCAAACCTCGGGACTAATCTACGAGCAGTACTTC. This sequence encodes CASSQTSGLIYEQYF.

The rearrangement uses TRBV7-2 and TRBJ2-2; no definite D call. Germline CDR1 SGHTA, CDR2 FQGNSA. This CDR3 has 15 residues. The V end was cut by 2 bases, the J end by 6 bases, with 13 bases between. In DNA form, the CDR3 reads TGTGCCAGCAGCTTATTATTTTTGGGCGCCGGGGAGCTGTTTTTT. It codes for CASSLLFLGAGELFF.

The table lists this clone with a count of one. The rearrangement uses TRBV7-8 and TRBJ1-2; weak D call: TRBD1 (5 bases). Germline assignment: CDR1 SGHVS and CDR2 FQNEAQ. This CDR3 has 13 residues. V was trimmed by 5 bases and J by 5 bases, leaving 12 bases between them. CDR3 residues: CASSRGAGYGYTF. CDR3 sequence (DNA): TGTGCCAGCAGCAGGGGTGCGGGTTATGGCTACACCTTC.

V gene TRBV6-1 combines with J gene TRBJ1-2; D not resolved. There are 16 residues in the CDR3. The germline gives CDR1 MNHNS, CDR2 SASEGT. V was trimmed by 0 bases and J by 4 bases, leaving 15 bases between them. The DNA for the CDR3 is TGTGCCAGCAGTGAAGCGCTTCGAGTGGGAATCTATGGCTACACCTTC. Its translation: CASSEALRVGIYGYTF.

This chain links TRBV14 with TRBJ1-1, with a weak D call TRBD1 (5 bases). The CDR3 totals 15 residues. V lost 0 bases and J 0 bases, leaving 8 bases between the germline ends. Germline CDR1 is SGHDN and CDR2 is FVKESK. In nucleotides, the CDR3 is TGTGCCAGCAGCCAAGATTTGGGGGTGAACACTGAAGCTTTCTTT. Its translation: CASSQDLGVNTEAFF.

The chain is built from TRBV5-6 and TRBJ2-4; 7 positions agree with TRBD2. From germline, CDR1 is SGHDT and CDR2 YYEEEE. V trimming: 1 base; J trimming: 9 bases; junction bases outside the gene matches: 10. The CDR3 sequence is 15 residues long. The CDR3 spells CASSLPQGGGTIQYF. For the CDR3, the DNA is TGTGCCAGCAGCTTGCCCCAGGGCGGGGGTACCATTCAGTACTTC.

The gene calls are TRBV25-1 and TRBJ1-6; D is ambiguous. The V end lost 3 bases, the J end lost 4 bases, and 7 bases lay between the germline ends. The CDR3 contains 14 residues. CDR1 MGHDK and CDR2 SYGVNS come from the germline V gene. As DNA, the CDR3 is TGTGCCAGCAGTGAGGAGCAGTATAATTCACCCCTCCACTTT. This gives the protein CASSEEQYNSPLHF. Based on the CDR3 plus reference TRBV25-1 and TRBJ1-6, the full variable domain is EADIYQTPRYLVIGTGKKITLECSQTMGHDKMYWYQQDPGMELHLIHYSYGVNSTEKGDLSSESTVSRIRTEHFPLTLESARPSHTSQYLCASSEEQYNSPLHFGNGTRLTVT.

The CDR3 protein is CASSRSGGAAGNEQFF. The CDR3 DNA reads TGTGCCAGCAGCCGCTCGGGGGGGGCGGCGGGTAATGAGCAGTTCTTC. The chain links TRBV5-6 to TRBJ2-1; 8 bases agree with TRBD2. Germline CDR1 is SGHDT and CDR2 is YYEEEE. V lost 4 bases, J lost 7 bases, and 13 bases stayed unmatched. This CDR3 comprises 16 residues. Filled out from reference TRBV5-6 and TRBJ2-1, the complete variable domain reads DAGVTQSPTHLIKTRGQQVTLRCSPKSGHDTVSWYQQALGQGPQFIFQYYEEEERQRGNFPDRFSGHQFPNYSSELNVNALLLGDSALYLCASSRSGGAAGNEQFFGPGTRLTVL.

This clone was detected ten times or more. The chain links TRBV15 to TRBJ1-2, with D perhaps TRBD1 (5 bases). Germline lookup yields CDR1 LNHNV and CDR2 YYDKDF (reference sequence). The V and J ends lost 1 base and 5 bases respectively, with 5 bases between them. The CDR3 is 12 residues long. The CDR3 DNA is TGTGCCACCAGCAGAGGGGGGTATGGCTACACCTTC. Translation gives CATSRGGYGYTF.

The gene calls are TRBV3-1 (or the pseudogene TRBV3-2) and TRBJ2-7; 9 nucleotides line up with TRBD1. The CDR3 consists of 14 residues. V trimming: 5 bases; J trimming: 5 bases; junction bases outside the gene matches: 7. Germline V gives CDR1 LGHDT, CDR2 YNNKEL (reference sequence). Here the CDR3 reads CASSTYTGGDEQYF. As DNA, the CDR3 is TGTGCCAGCAGCACTTATACAGGGGGCGACGAGCAGTACTTC.

The gene calls are TRBV9 and TRBJ1-6; the match to TRBD1 covers 9 bases. The CDR3 extends over 15 amino acids. Germline V gene lookup returns CDR1 SGDLS and CDR2 YYNGEE. Trimming cost V 4 bases and J 9 bases; bases outside gene matches: 8. For the CDR3, the DNA is TGTGCCAGCAGCACCCAGCGGACAGGGGTTTCACCCCTCCACTTT. It is translated as CASSTQRTGVSPLHF.

This clone has just one count. The V call is TRBV7-7, the J call TRBJ2-5; TRBD2 aligns across 7 bases. Germline CDR1 SSHAT, CDR2 FNYEAQ (reference sequence). Trimming removed 5 bases from V and 1 base from J; junction bases left unmatched: 7. The CDR3 is made up of 15 amino acids. This chain's CDR3 is CASSLGGRLQETQYF. The CDR3 DNA sequence: TGTGCCAGCAGCCTCGGGGGGAGACTCCAAGAGACCCAGTACTTC.

In its sample, this clone was seen once. The V and J genes are TRBV19 and TRBJ1-1; maybe TRBD1 (5 bases). V lost 3 bases and J 4 bases, leaving 18 bases between the germline ends. The CDR3 has 16 residues. CDR1 and CDR2 (germline): LNHDA, SQIVND (reference sequence). CDR3 residues: CASSIRLQAGTTEAFF. DNA of the CDR3: TGTGCCAGTAGTATTCGTCTCCAGGCTGGGACCACTGAAGCTTTCTTT.

V is TRBV7-2 and J is TRBJ2-3, with no clear D. Germline values: CDR1 SGHTA, CDR2 FQGNSA. This CDR3 contains 15 residues. Trimming took off 3 bases at V and 3 bases at J, with 13 bases between the two ends. CDR3 in DNA: TGTGCCAGCAGCTTTGAGCTCCGAAGGACAGATACGCAGTATTTT. This codes for CASSFELRRTDTQYF. Looking up the rest from reference TRBV7-2 and TRBJ2-3 gives the full variable domain: GAGVSQSPSNKVTEKGKDVELRCDPISGHTALYWYRQSLGQGLEFLIYFQGNSAPDKSGLPSDRFSAERTGGSVSTLTIQRTQQEDSAVYLCASSFELRRTDTQYFGPGTRLTVL.

CDR3 DNA sequence: TGTGCCAGCAGTTTAAGGGACAGGGGGACAGATACGCAGTATTTT. It specifies CASSLRDRGTDTQYF. The gene calls are TRBV27 and TRBJ2-3, with 11 positions matching TRBD1. V shed 2 bases, J shed 3 bases, and the junction held 1 base outside the gene matches. The CDR3 is 15 amino acids. Germline CDR1 is MNHEY and CDR2 is SMNVEV (reference sequence).

The chain uses TRBV5-4 and TRBJ1-6; possible D gene TRBD1, 5 bases. This CDR3 region has 15 residues. The V gene's germline CDR1 is SGHNT and CDR2 YYREEE (reference sequence). V gave up 1 base and J gave up 9 bases, with 14 bases separating them. In DNA, the CDR3 is TGTGCCAGCAGCTTGTGGGGCCTAGAGGGTTCACCCCTCCACTTT. Amino acid sequence: CASSLWGLEGSPLHF.

The chain recombines TRBV7-9 with TRBJ2-1, with 8 bases lining up with TRBD1. This CDR3 contains 16 residues. Germline V CDR1 and CDR2: SEHNR, FQNEAQ (reference sequence). V dropped 5 bases and J dropped 5; count of bases not matched to a gene: 11. CDR3 nucleotide sequence: TGTGCCAGCAGCCCCCCACGGACAGGGTCGAACAATGAGCAGTTCTTC. It specifies CASSPPRTGSNNEQFF.

The CDR3 protein is CASRRSFRSAEQFF. As DNA, the CDR3 is TGTGCCAGCAGGAGATCCTTCAGGTCGGCTGAGCAGTTCTTC. This chain joins TRBV7-3 and TRBJ2-1; no reliable D call. The V and J ends lost 6 bases and 9 bases respectively, with 18 bases between them. The CDR3 covers 14 residues. Germline CDR1 and CDR2: SGHTA and FQGTGA.

V is TRBV5-1 and J is TRBJ1-2; TRBD1 matches 8 bases. V dropped 4 bases and J dropped 2; count of bases not matched to a gene: 22. The CDR3 sequence is 20 residues long. Germline V gene sequence: CDR1 SGHRS, CDR2 YFSETQ. The CDR3 protein is CASSTRGQHTVIGRNYGYTF. In DNA form, the CDR3 reads TGCGCCAGCAGCACCAGGGGGCAACATACTGTAATAGGTCGGAACTATGGCTACACCTTC.

This chain connects TRBV7-9 to TRBJ1-1; tentatively, D is TRBD1 (5 bases). The CDR3 totals 15 residues. The germline gives CDR1 SEHNR, CDR2 FQNEAQ (reference sequence). The V end lost 4 bases, the J end lost 4 bases, and 16 bases lay between the germline ends. The CDR3 DNA is TGTGCCAGCAGCTCCAGACGGGACCCGAGCACTGAAGCTTTCTTT. It encodes CASSSRRDPSTEAFF.

The V call is TRBV19, the J call TRBJ1-2; D is uncertain. The CDR3 runs to 11 residues. Trimming removed 4 bases at V and 0 bases at J, with 0 bases between. Germline V lookup: CDR1 LNHDA, CDR2 SQIVND (reference sequence). This CDR3 reads CASSTNYGYTF. The DNA for the CDR3 is TGTGCCAGTAGTACTAACTATGGCTACACCTTC.